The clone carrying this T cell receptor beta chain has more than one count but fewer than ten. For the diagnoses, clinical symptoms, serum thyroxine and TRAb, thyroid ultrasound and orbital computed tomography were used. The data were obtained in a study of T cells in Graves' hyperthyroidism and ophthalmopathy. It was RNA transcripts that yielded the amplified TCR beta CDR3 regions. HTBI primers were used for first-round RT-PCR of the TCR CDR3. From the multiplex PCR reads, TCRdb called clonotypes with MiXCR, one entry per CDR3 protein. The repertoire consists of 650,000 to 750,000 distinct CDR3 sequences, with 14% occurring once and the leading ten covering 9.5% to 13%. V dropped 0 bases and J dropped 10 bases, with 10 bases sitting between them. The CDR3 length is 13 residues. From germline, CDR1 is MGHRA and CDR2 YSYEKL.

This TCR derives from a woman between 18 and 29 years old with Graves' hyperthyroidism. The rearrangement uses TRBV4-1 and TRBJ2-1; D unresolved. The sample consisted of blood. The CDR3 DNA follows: TGCGCCAGCAGCCAAGATACTCGATGGGAGCAGTTCTTC. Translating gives CASSQDTRWEQFF.